The 11 T cell receptor beta chains listed next were all sequenced from one sample in a study of post-analysis software for immune sequencing data. General observations from the study: Five or six TRBV segments were significantly more frequent in patients than in controls. TRBV5-6, TRBV5-1 and TRBV20-1 were among these segments.

These TCRs' antigens remain unknown. cDNA libraries of TCR beta carried unique molecular identifiers. TCRdb used MiXCR to reprocess the PCR reads, holding one entry per CDR3 protein. The sample has some 260,000 distinct CDR3 sequences; 35% to 45% are singletons. The sample was blood. Source of these receptors: a girl aged 5 to 17 with multiple sclerosis.

The sample holds many counts of this clonotype. The chain recombines TRBV4-2 with TRBJ1-5; TRBD1 might be the D (6 bases). The CDR3 sequence is 15 residues long. The germline V gene has CDR1 LGHNA and CDR2 YNFKEQ. V was trimmed by 0 bases and J by 10 bases, leaving 16 bases between them. CDR3: CASSQDPPDGGPQHF. The CDR3, as DNA: TGTGCCAGCAGCCAAGACCCGCCCGATGGGGGCCCCCAGCATTTT.

This clonotype was seen ten or more times. The V call is TRBV6-6, the J call TRBJ2-1, with D hard to call. The CDR3 is 14 residues long. Germline CDR1 reads MNHNY; CDR2 reads SVGAGI (reference sequence). The V end lost 7 bases, the J end lost 14 bases, and 24 bases lay between the germline ends. CDR3 DNA sequence: TGTGCCAGCAATCAAGTGGTGGCCACCAACTTTGAGTTCTTC. Translating gives CASNQVVATNFEFF.

This clonotype occurred many times. The rearrangement links TRBV24-1 to TRBJ2-6; D could derive from TRBD1 or TRBD2 (6 bases each). The V and J ends lost 3 bases and 4 bases respectively, with 18 bases between them. The CDR3 has 18 residues. Germline lookup yields CDR1 KGHDR and CDR2 SFDVKD. CDR3 amino acids: CATSDPGTGATGANVLTF. The CDR3 nucleotides are TGTGCCACCAGTGATCCTGGGACGGGGGCGACCGGGGCCAACGTCCTGACTTTC.

Comments on this clonotype: Just one base apart from a much larger clone, this may be a read error. The V call is TRBV5-1, the J call TRBJ2-1, with D possibly matching TRBD1 (5 bases). The length of the CDR3 is 14 residues. The V gene's germline CDR1 is SGHRS and CDR2 YFSETQ. CDR3 sequence reads: CASSLDGALNERFF. In DNA, the CDR3 is TGCGCCAGCAGCTTGGATGGGGCCCTCAATGAGCGGTTCTTC.

V gene TRBV5-1 combines with J gene TRBJ2-5; the D gene is possibly TRBD1 (6 bases). The end of the DNA is better explained by TRBJ2-7, so the J call may be wrong. CDR1 is SGHRS, CDR2 YFSETQ, per germline. The CDR3 is 13 amino acids. CDR3 DNA sequence: TGCGCCAGCAGCTTGGCAGGGGTCGCCGAGCAGTACTTC. It specifies CASSLAGVAEQYF.

This clonotype has just a few counts. A read error may explain this, as a much larger clone is one base away. The chain recombines TRBV6-2 or TRBV6-3 with TRBJ2-5, with 7 bases fitting TRBD1. This CDR3 is 13 amino acids long. CDR1 and CDR2 from the germline V gene are MNHEY and SVGEGT. V was pared by 7 bases and J by 5 bases, with 7 bases of the junction left unmatched. CDR3 residues: CASTARGRETQYF. The CDR3 DNA is TGTGCCAGCACGGCGAGGGGGCGGGAGACCCAGTACTTC.

Ten or more counts support this clonotype. The chain links TRBV11-2 to TRBJ1-4; D perhaps matches TRBD1 (5 bases). The germline V gene has CDR1 SGHAT and CDR2 FQNNGV. Trimming cost V 3 bases and J 8 bases, with 10 bases left between them. The CDR3 runs 13 residues. CDR3 nucleotides: TGTGCCAGCAGCTTTTCGGGACCCGAAAAACTGTTTTTT. Translation gives CASSFSGPEKLFF.

Comments on this clonotype: One junction end disagrees with the germline gene, perhaps due to a read error. The V call is TRBV4-1, the J call TRBJ2-7; 10 bases align to TRBD2. The CDR3 has 17 amino acids. CDR1 is MGHRA and CDR2 is YSYEKL in the germline V gene. The DNA of the CDR3 is TGCGTCAGCAGCCAAGCCCTAGCGGGGGCCAATGCCAATGAGCAGTACTTC. It codes for CVSSQALAGANANEQYF.

This clonotype was counted ten times or more. V gene TRBV29-1 combines with J gene TRBJ2-1; 7 bases are shared with TRBD2. The CDR3 length is 12 residues. CDR1 is SQVTM, CDR2 ANQGSEA, per germline. CDR3 loop: CRATAGYNEQFF. The CDR3 DNA is TGCCGAGCCACAGCGGGGTACAATGAGCAGTTCTTC.

Points on this clonotype: A read error may produce the germline difference seen at one junction end. The chain couples TRBV5-1 to TRBJ2-3; possible D gene TRBD1, 6 bases. There are 16 residues in the CDR3. Germline lookup yields CDR1 SGHRS and CDR2 YFSETQ. CDR3 amino acids: CASSPGAVRSTDAQYF. In nucleotides, the CDR3 is TGCGCCAGCAGCCCAGGGGCCGTACGGAGCACAGATGCGCAGTATTTT.

This clonotype has a handful of counts. A much larger clone sits a single nucleotide away, making a read error possible. The V gene is TRBV12-3 or TRBV12-4, the J gene TRBJ2-3; 13 positions agree with TRBD2. This CDR3 is 16 amino acids long. The CDR3 region has the DNA TGTGCCAGCAGTTCCTGGACTAGCGGGAGCACAGATACGGAGTATTTT. This translates into CASSSWTSGSTDTEYF.